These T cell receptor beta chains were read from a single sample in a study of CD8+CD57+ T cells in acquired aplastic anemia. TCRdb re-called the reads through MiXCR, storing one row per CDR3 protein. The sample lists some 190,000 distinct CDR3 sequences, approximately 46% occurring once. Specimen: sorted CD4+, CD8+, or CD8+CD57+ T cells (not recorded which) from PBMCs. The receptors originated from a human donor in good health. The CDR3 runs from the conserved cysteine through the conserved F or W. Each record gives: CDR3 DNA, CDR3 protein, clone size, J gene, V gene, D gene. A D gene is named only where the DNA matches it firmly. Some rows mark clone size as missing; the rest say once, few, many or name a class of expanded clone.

CDR3nt: TGTGCCAGTAGTATAGGGACAGCCTATGGCTACACCTTC
CDR3aa: CASSIGTAYGYTF
abundance: -
j_gene: TRBJ1-2
v_gene: TRBV19
d_gene: -

CDR3nt: TGTGCCAGCAGTTTCCAGGGGGGGCAGTTGGACGAGCAGTACTTC
CDR3aa: CASSFQGGQLDEQYF
abundance: few
j_gene: TRBJ2-7
v_gene: TRBV28
d_gene: -

CDR3nt: TGTGCCTCCGGACTAGCGGGAGTTCGCAATGAGCAGTTCTTC
CDR3aa: CASGLAGVRNEQFF
abundance: many
j_gene: TRBJ2-1
v_gene: TRBV19
d_gene: TRBD2

CDR3nt: TGTGCCAGCAGCTGGGGAGGGACAAACAATGAGCAGATCTTC
CDR3aa: CASSWGGTNNEQIF
abundance: -
j_gene: TRBJ2-1
v_gene: TRBV5-5
d_gene: -

CDR3nt: TGCAGTGCTAGGGGGGACAGGGCGAGGTACAATGAGCAGTTCTTC
CDR3aa: CSARGDRARYNEQFF
abundance: many
j_gene: TRBJ2-1
v_gene: TRBV20-1
d_gene: TRBD1

CDR3nt: TGTGCCAGCAGCTTAGACAGGGGGAGTCCGCCCCAACATTTT
CDR3aa: CASSLDRGSPPQHF
abundance: once
j_gene: TRBJ1-5
v_gene: TRBV7-9
d_gene: TRBD1

CDR3nt: TGTGCCAGCAGTGATTTGGGGGGCGCAGATACGCAGTATTTT
CDR3aa: CASSDLGGADTQYF
abundance: -
j_gene: TRBJ2-3
v_gene: TRBV6-4
d_gene: -

CDR3nt: TGTGCCACCAGTGAGTGGGGTCAGGATACGCAGTATTTT
CDR3aa: CATSEWGQDTQYF
abundance: -
j_gene: TRBJ2-3
v_gene: TRBV24-1
d_gene: -

CDR3nt: TGTGCCAGCAGCTTACTGGGGATTACGGATTCACCCCTCCACTTT
CDR3aa: CASSLLGITDSPLHF
abundance: -
j_gene: TRBJ1-6
v_gene: TRBV5-6
d_gene: -

CDR3nt: TGCGCCAGCCGGTCGGGACAGGAGCTTTATGGCTACACCTTC
CDR3aa: CASRSGQELYGYTF
abundance: many
j_gene: TRBJ1-2
v_gene: TRBV5-1
d_gene: TRBD1

CDR3nt: TGCAGCGCAAGGGAGGCGTACTCTGGAAACACCATATATTTT
CDR3aa: CSAREAYSGNTIYF
abundance: few
j_gene: TRBJ1-3
v_gene: TRBV29-1
d_gene: -

CDR3nt: TGTGCCAGCAGCGTAGGTGAATCCTATAATTCACCCCTCCACTTT
CDR3aa: CASSVGESYNSPLHF
abundance: many
j_gene: TRBJ1-6
v_gene: TRBV9
d_gene: -

CDR3nt: TGCAGCGTGGCTCATATGTATGGCTACACCTTC
CDR3aa: CSVAHMYGYTF
abundance: few
j_gene: TRBJ1-2
v_gene: TRBV29-1
d_gene: -

CDR3nt: TGTGCCAGCAGACCCACTAGCGGGAGCACAAGTGGGGAGCTGTTTTTT
CDR3aa: CASRPTSGSTSGELFF
abundance: -
j_gene: TRBJ2-2
v_gene: TRBV6-1
d_gene: TRBD2

CDR3nt: TGTGCCAGCAGCTTATATTCTACTCTTGAGCAGTTCTTC
CDR3aa: CASSLYSTLEQFF
abundance: many
j_gene: TRBJ2-1
v_gene: TRBV11-3
d_gene: -

CDR3nt: TGTGCCAGCAGTCCCGGACAGGGAACCCACAATGAGCAGTTCTTC
CDR3aa: CASSPGQGTHNEQFF
abundance: -
j_gene: TRBJ2-1
v_gene: TRBV12-3/TRBV12-4
d_gene: TRBD1

CDR3nt: TGCGCCAGCAGCTCCTTAAGGTTGGGACAGGGAAACTATGGCTACACCTTC
CDR3aa: CASSSLRLGQGNYGYTF
abundance: many
j_gene: TRBJ1-2
v_gene: TRBV5-1
d_gene: TRBD1

CDR3nt: TGCAGCGTCCACTTTGCTGGGGCCAACATCCCGACTTTC
CDR3aa: CSVHFAGANIPTF
abundance: once
j_gene: TRBJ2-6
v_gene: TRBV29-1
d_gene: -

CDR3nt: TGTGCCATCAGTGGACAGGGGGCGACAGATACGCAGTATTTT
CDR3aa: CAISGQGATDTQYF
abundance: few
j_gene: TRBJ2-3
v_gene: TRBV10-3
d_gene: TRBD1

CDR3nt: TGTGCCACCAGTGATCTCTCCACGACCCAGTACTTC
CDR3aa: CATSDLSTTQYF
abundance: few
j_gene: TRBJ2-5
v_gene: TRBV24-1
d_gene: -

CDR3nt: TGTGCCAGCAGCTCGGGACTAGTTCCAGATACGCAGTATTTT
CDR3aa: CASSSGLVPDTQYF
abundance: many
j_gene: TRBJ2-3
v_gene: TRBV7-3
d_gene: TRBD2

CDR3nt: TGTGCCAGCAAGGCAGGGCAAGGTGAGCAGTTCTTC
CDR3aa: CASKAGQGEQFF
abundance: -
j_gene: TRBJ2-1
v_gene: TRBV10-3
d_gene: -

CDR3nt: TGCAGCGTTGCCCGGAATAACAGGGACACTGAAGCTTTCTTT
CDR3aa: CSVARNNRDTEAFF
abundance: once
j_gene: TRBJ1-1
v_gene: TRBV29-1
d_gene: -

CDR3nt: TGCGCCAGCAGCCAAGATGGGGATAACAATGAGCAGTTCTTC
CDR3aa: CASSQDGDNNEQFF
abundance: -
j_gene: TRBJ2-1
v_gene: TRBV4-1
d_gene: -

CDR3nt: TGTGCCAGCAGCTTAATTGCGGGAGCGGTCTCCGGTGAGCAGTTCTTC
CDR3aa: CASSLIAGAVSGEQFF
abundance: many
j_gene: TRBJ2-1
v_gene: TRBV11-3
d_gene: TRBD2

CDR3nt: TGCAGCGTAGACCTAGGGACAGCCCTTAGGACTGAAGCTTTCTTT
CDR3aa: CSVDLGTALRTEAFF
abundance: -
j_gene: TRBJ1-1
v_gene: TRBV29-1
d_gene: TRBD1

CDR3nt: TGCGCCAGCAGCGGGCTAGCGGGGACCGGGGAGCTGTTTTTT
CDR3aa: CASSGLAGTGELFF
abundance: many
j_gene: TRBJ2-2
v_gene: TRBV4-1
d_gene: TRBD2

CDR3nt: TGTGCCAGCAGCGTAGTTGGGACTAGCGCCAATGAGCAGTTCTTC
CDR3aa: CASSVVGTSANEQFF
abundance: many
j_gene: TRBJ2-1
v_gene: TRBV9
d_gene: TRBD2

CDR3nt: TGTGCTAGTAGTAGCGGGAATCGCTACAATGAGCAGTTCTTC
CDR3aa: CASSSGNRYNEQFF
abundance: -
j_gene: TRBJ2-1
v_gene: TRBV2
d_gene: TRBD2

CDR3nt: TGTGCCAGCAGAGTCTCTAACTATGGCTACACCTTC
CDR3aa: CASRVSNYGYTF
abundance: -
j_gene: TRBJ1-2
v_gene: TRBV7-2
d_gene: -

CDR3nt: TGTGCCAGTCGGACAGGGGGTAACACTGAAGCTTTCTTT
CDR3aa: CASRTGGNTEAFF
abundance: -
j_gene: TRBJ1-1
v_gene: TRBV19
d_gene: TRBD1

CDR3nt: TGTGCCAGCAGCCACCCCCGGGACAGGATGGATGAGCAGTTCTTC
CDR3aa: CASSHPRDRMDEQFF
abundance: -
j_gene: TRBJ2-1
v_gene: TRBV3-1
d_gene: TRBD1

CDR3nt: TGTGCCAGCAGTTACTCGATAGGACAGGGGGCCATCAGCGAGCAGTACTTC
CDR3aa: CASSYSIGQGAISEQYF
abundance: many
j_gene: TRBJ2-7
v_gene: TRBV6-5
d_gene: TRBD1

CDR3nt: TGTGCCAGCAGCCGCGGGACAGGGAATCAGCCCCAGCATTTT
CDR3aa: CASSRGTGNQPQHF
abundance: many
j_gene: TRBJ1-5
v_gene: TRBV9
d_gene: TRBD1

CDR3nt: TGTGCCAGTAGTTTTCGGGAGGGCCCCTACGAGCAGTACTTC
CDR3aa: CASSFREGPYEQYF
abundance: -
j_gene: TRBJ2-7
v_gene: TRBV19
d_gene: TRBD2

CDR3nt: TGTGCCACCAGTGATTCACGGGGACCTGGAAACGCCATAGATTTT
CDR3aa: CATSDSRGPGNAIDF
abundance: once
j_gene: TRBJ1-3
v_gene: TRBV24-1
d_gene: -

CDR3nt: TGTGCCAGCTCACCACGGGCTAGCGGGAGTGTTAACAATGAGCAGTTCTTC
CDR3aa: CASSPRASGSVNNEQFF
abundance: few
j_gene: TRBJ2-1
v_gene: TRBV18
d_gene: TRBD2

CDR3nt: TGTGCCAGCAGCGGCCGGGGACAAACCTACGAGCAGTACTTC
CDR3aa: CASSGRGQTYEQYF
abundance: -
j_gene: TRBJ2-7
v_gene: TRBV2
d_gene: -

CDR3nt: TGTGCCAGCAGTGACTATATGGCCGGGGAGCTGTTTTTT
CDR3aa: CASSDYMAGELFF
abundance: -
j_gene: TRBJ2-2
v_gene: TRBV6-1
d_gene: -

CDR3nt: TGTGCCAGTAGTATGTTCGGGCAGGTATACTATGGCTACACCTTC
CDR3aa: CASSMFGQVYYGYTF
abundance: few
j_gene: TRBJ1-2
v_gene: TRBV19
d_gene: -